In its sample, the clone carrying this T cell receptor beta chain was seen many times. The antigen is unknown. The germline V gene has CDR1 MNHEY and CDR2 SVGEGT. Trimming took 4 bases from V and 1 from J; bases not matched to a gene: 10. The CDR3 contains 17 residues. The entry originates in a study of early T cells in non-severe SARS-CoV-2 infection. About the research overall: RNA in bulk from unsorted whole blood was sequenced, and chains were unpaired. Overall study findings and caveats: VDJdb-based annotation leaned toward anti-spike CD8 responses and missed private and CD4 specificities.

Individual cDNA molecules were tagged with unique molecular identifiers, the study reported. Via MiXCR, TCRdb re-called the 5' RACE reads, giving one row per CDR3 protein. The table includes approximately 88,000 distinct CDR3 sequences, approximately 15% detected once. The sample consisted of whole blood. This sequence originates from an adult who was a healthcare worker with PCR-confirmed SARS-CoV-2 infection or an uninfected control (not recorded which). This chain uses TRBV6-2 or TRBV6-3 with TRBJ2-5; 9 bases fit TRBD2. CDR3 protein: CASSSPEGAGGQETQYF. In nucleotides, the CDR3 is TGTGCCAGCAGTTCCCCCGAAGGAGCGGGGGGCCAAGAGACCCAGTACTTC.